This T cell receptor beta chain stems from a study of shared clonotypes between healthy human individuals. Across the whole study: Each donor contributed plates that comprised three CD4 naive, three CD4 memory, two CD8 naive and one CD8 memory.

Several immunoSEQ 96-well plates shared each subset's DNA, each plate a replicate. Replicate PCRs run on sorted subsets employed approximately 200 ng DNA, 25,000 to 35,000 T cell genomes. Method: immunoSEQ multiplex PCR; TCRdb's copy keeps in-frame clones and lacks some. The sample lists millions of clones; 90% to 95% were seen once. Sequencing used naive CD4+ T cells sorted from blood. Subset specified: CD45RA+ positively selected. This clonotype was obtained from a man aged 18-30 years in good health.

Here the CDR3 DNA reads TGCGCCAGCAGCCAAATCGCCGGGACAGGGGGCCGTTCACCCCTCCACTTT. Residues: CASSQIAGTGGRSPLHF. The chain is built from TRBV4-1 and TRBJ1-6, with 12 bases lining up with TRBD1. The CDR3 contains 17 residues. V was pared by 2 bases and J by 9 bases, with 8 bases of the junction left unmatched. Germline V gives CDR1 MGHRA, CDR2 YSYEKL.